The TCR beta chain under discussion was sequenced for a study of radiation and T cells in renal cell carcinoma. The V gene's germline CDR1 is LGHNA and CDR2 YSLEER. The junction had 7 bases not matched to a gene; V was cut back by 0 bases and J by 6 bases. This CDR3 is built from 16 residues. Time point described: blood 4 weeks post-SBRT, at nephrectomy. Indicated treatment: 15 Gy SBRT to primary tumor, nephrectomy 4 weeks later. Method: immunoSEQ multiplex PCR; TCRdb's copy keeps in-frame clones and lacks some. The table shows around 180,000 clones, with about 88% occurring only once. The J gene is TRBJ2-3, the V gene TRBV4-3, with TRBD2 matching over 9 bases. The sample in question was blood, obtained from a patient whose treatment included radiotherapy and nephrectomy. The sequence was collected from a woman aged 45-60 years with renal cell carcinoma. This chain's CDR3 is CASSQEGRGGLDTQYF. The CDR3, as DNA: TGCGCCAGCAGCCAAGAAGGGCGGGGGGGTCTCGATACGCAGTATTTT.